This is a list of T cell receptor beta chains from one sample in a study of blood T cell repertoires in COVID-19. Only in-frame clones appear in the TCRdb table, and some are missing; sequencing was by immunoSEQ multiplex PCR. The table lists nearly 110,000 clones, around 80% of them singletons. Sequencing was performed on peripheral blood. The receptors come from a woman aged 60-75 years with acute or convalescent COVID-19. Each CDR3 is given with its conserved first and last residue. Fields, in order: J gene, V gene, CDR3 protein.

TRBJ2-1,TRBV30,CAWSFLVAGRSYNEQFF
TRBJ2-3,TRBV21-1,CASSKEDYTQYF
TRBJ1-6,TRBV3-1/TRBV3-2,CASSARVLGQGGSPLHF
TRBJ1-1,TRBV6-5,CASIQTGADTEAFF
TRBJ2-7,TRBV7-9,CASSQVASENKQYF
TRBJ2-1,TRBV6-6,CASSAAAEQFF
TRBJ1-1,TRBV5-1,CASSSESSVAFF
TRBJ1-1,TRBV9,CASSVAVGEPGDTEAFF
TRBJ2-2,TRBV7-2,CASSPTSTGELFF
TRBJ2-7,TRBV6-5,CASSYYSLTSYEQYF
TRBJ1-6,TRBV11-3,CASSLRGQGSPLHF
TRBJ2-1,TRBV6-5,CASSPGLPSYNEQFF
TRBJ2-5,TRBV19,CASSTQDRPETQYF
TRBJ2-1,TRBV9,CASSPTSGTSGQGEQFF
TRBJ2-1,TRBV7-2,CASSLGGSSNEQFF
TRBJ2-2,TRBV6-6,CASSYSTTDAGELFF
TRBJ2-1,TRBV7-9,CASSSERVSNNEQFF
TRBJ1-1,TRBV18,CASSPPLQNTEAFF
TRBJ2-2,TRBV4-1,CASSHLPGGEGTGELFF
TRBJ2-7,TRBV28,CASSPLASYEQYF
TRBJ2-5,TRBV6-5,CASEGNQETQYF
TRBJ1-6,TRBV27,CASSLPDGNNSPLHF
TRBJ1-2,TRBV3-1/TRBV3-2,CASSQDGVGTRYGYTF
TRBJ1-6,TRBV7-9,CASSGTGGSSYNSPLHF
TRBJ2-7,TRBV11-2,CASRPIAVGSYEQYF
TRBJ2-3,TRBV5-4,CASSFRLAGGTDTQYF
TRBJ2-1,TRBV4-1,CASSQALTSSYNEQFF
TRBJ1-3,TRBV5-1,CASSSEGNTIYF
TRBJ1-2,TRBV2,CASTVRAQQGARYGYTF
TRBJ2-2,TRBV19,CASSISAGESTGELFF
TRBJ1-4,TRBV5-1,CASSPRQGATNEKLFF
TRBJ1-1,TRBV7-8,CASSLVAGGNTEAFF
TRBJ2-2,TRBV19,CASSIQTVRNTGELFF
TRBJ2-2,TRBV5-1,CASVLSGDTGELFF
TRBJ1-2,TRBV5-1,CASSFDSNYGYTF
TRBJ2-1,TRBV6-4,CASSVTGGSYNEQFF
TRBJ2-7,TRBV4-1,CASSQRDRAGEQYF